This T cell receptor beta chain was found in a study of T-cell memory formation after mild COVID-19. It was 5'RACE with constant-segment primers that produced the TCR alpha and TCR beta cDNA libraries, which carried sample barcodes and UMIs. TCRdb re-derived calls from the 5' RACE reads in MiXCR, one entry per CDR3 protein. The table lists 300,000 to 400,000 distinct CDR3 sequences, less than 20% of them singletons. Losses at the gene ends were 3 bases for V and 4 bases for J; bases not matched to a gene: 6. Germline assignment: CDR1 SGHRS and CDR2 YFSETQ. The CDR3 is 14 amino acids. This clonotype was counted a single time. The antigen remains undetermined. General study points: The pre-infection memory compartment contained some responding clones, suggesting cross-reactive memory joined.

The specimen sequenced was PBMCs or a T cell subset sorted from them (not recorded which). V is TRBV5-1 and J is TRBJ1-2; TRBD1 matches at 7 bases. The source is a man aged 18 to 30 who had mild COVID-19 (a few samples of this study predate the infection). Cell type and time point are not known. The CDR3 spells CASSSTTGTYGYTF. Written as DNA, the CDR3 is TGCGCCAGCAGCTCAACGACAGGGACCTATGGCTACACCTTC. The full variable domain, in which reference TRBV5-1 and TRBJ1-2 provide the parts outside the CDR3, is KAGVTQTPRYLIKTRGQQVTLSCSPISGHRSVSWYQQTPGQGLQFLFEYFSETQRNKGNFPGRFSGRQFSNSRSEMNVSTLELGDSALYLCASSSTTGTYGYTFGSGTRLTVV.